What follows is one T cell receptor (beta chain) and its context. The antigen is unknown. This sample stems from a study of PD-1 blockade in mismatch repair-deficient tumors. Study-level findings and limits: Tumor-resident clones, often absent from pretreatment blood, expanded after pembrolizumab and then contracted.

The CDR3 contains 14 residues. V was pared by 3 bases and J by 2 bases, with 11 bases between. Germline V lookup: CDR1 SGHRS, CDR2 YFSETQ. Profiled with immunoSEQ multiplex PCR; TCRdb holds only in-frame clones, not every one. The sample records tens of thousands of clones, 83% being singletons. Here the sequenced sample was peripheral blood, taken 12 weeks after starting pembrolizumab. This TCR came from an adult with mismatch repair-deficient cancer. This chain joins TRBV5-1 and TRBJ2-5; D possibly matches TRBD1 or TRBD2 (5 bases each). CDR3 residues: CASSSGTSQETQYF. Here the CDR3 DNA reads TGCGCCAGCAGCTCTGGGACGTCACAAGAGACCCAGTACTTC.